The next 22 T cell receptor beta chains were all read from a single sample in a study of PD-L1 blockade in urothelial cancer. Assay: immunoSEQ multiplex PCR; the TCRdb copy retains only in-frame clones and omits some. The table lists under 55,000 clones, nearly 85% of them singletons. Material: PBMCs, obtained around atezolizumab (anti-PD-L1) treatment. These receptors were collected from a man aged 40-49 years with urothelial cancer.

The rearrangement uses TRBV11-3 and TRBJ2-5; 7 nucleotides line up with TRBD1. The V and J ends lost 4 bases and 2 bases, in that order; junction bases with no gene match: 4. The CDR3 is 14 amino acids. Germline lookup yields CDR1 SGHNT and CDR2 YENEEA. CDR3 sequence: CASSSRQGQETQYF. The DNA of the CDR3 is TGTGCCAGCAGCTCTAGACAGGGTCAAGAGACCCAGTACTTC.

The rearrangement uses TRBV4-1 and TRBJ1-2, with 10 bases matching TRBD1. The CDR3 loop spans 15 amino acids. Germline CDR1 MGHRA, CDR2 YSYEKL. J lost 4 bases, V lost 1 base, and 3 bases had no gene match. CDR3 sequence (DNA): TGCGCCAGCAGCCAAGGAGGACAGGGGGGCTATGGCTACACCTTC. This gives the protein CASSQGGQGGYGYTF.

The J gene is TRBJ1-1, the V gene TRBV6-5; D is possibly TRBD1 (5 bases). Germline CDR1 and CDR2: MNHEY and SVGAGI. The CDR3 is made up of 13 amino acids. Trimming took 2 bases from V and 3 from J, leaving 7 bases between them. The CDR3 sequence: CASSYGGDTEAFF. As DNA, the CDR3 is TGTGCCAGCAGTTACGGGGGGGACACTGAAGCTTTCTTT.

Concerning this clone itself: Germline is not matched at one junction end, which may reflect a read error. This chain connects TRBV7-7 to TRBJ2-3; TRBD2 aligns across 9 bases. Germline values: CDR1 SSHAT, CDR2 FNYEAQ (reference sequence). CDR3 size: 14 residues. The CDR3 sequence is CASSTAGGADTQYF. The CDR3 DNA is TGTGCTAGCAGCACAGCGGGAGGAGCAGATACGCAGTATTTT.

The chain combines TRBV29-1 with TRBJ2-4, with 8 bases lining up with TRBD2. V lost 6 bases to trimming and J lost 6 bases; unmatched junction nucleotides: 10. Germline V gene data show CDR1 as SQVTM and CDR2 as ANQGSEA. This CDR3 has 14 residues. The CDR3 DNA is TGCAGCGTGTCAAGGGCGGGGGGTACAAACATTCAGTACTTC. Amino acids: CSVSRAGGTNIQYF. The full variable domain, with the rest looked up from reference TRBV29-1 and TRBJ2-4, is SAVISQKPSRDICQRGTSLTIQCQVDSQVTMMFWYRQQPGQSLTLIATANQGSEATYESGFVIDKFPISRPNLTFSTLTVSNMSPEDSSIYLCSVSRAGGTNIQYFGAGTRLSVL.

A single count supports this clone. The rearrangement uses TRBV7-9 and TRBJ2-7; tentatively, D is TRBD2 (5 bases). The V end lost 1 base, the J end lost 4 bases, and 8 bases lay between the germline ends. The CDR3 is made up of 13 amino acids. Germline CDR1 reads SEHNR; CDR2 reads FQNEAQ (reference sequence). The CDR3: CASSLVTGYEQYF. CDR3 nucleotides: TGTGCCAGCAGCTTAGTAACGGGATACGAGCAGTACTTC.

The J gene is TRBJ2-7, the V gene TRBV6-5; possible D gene TRBD2, 5 bases. In germline, CDR1 is MNHEY, CDR2 SVGAGI. The V end lost 4 bases, the J end lost 12 bases, and 25 bases lay between the germline ends. CDR3 length equals 15 residues. CDR3 sequence reads: CASSFERGGPQVLYF. DNA for the CDR3: TGTGCCAGCAGTTTCGAGCGTGGCGGGCCTCAAGTGTTGTACTTC.

This clone was recorded once. The chain combines TRBV30 with TRBJ2-7, with D possibly being TRBD2 (7 bases). In germline, CDR1 is GTSNPN, CDR2 SVGIG (reference sequence). The CDR3 is 13 amino acids. V lost 4 bases, J lost 2 bases, and 12 bases lay in between. CDR3 amino acids: CAWTGGLTYEQYF. DNA for the CDR3: TGTGCCTGGACGGGGGGCTTGACCTACGAGCAGTACTTC.

This chain uses TRBV28 with TRBJ2-2; TRBD1 agrees at 7 bases. Per germline, CDR1 MDHEN and CDR2 SYDVKM. The trim removed 6 bases at V and 2 bases at J, leaving 9 bases unmatched. This CDR3 is built from 16 residues. CDR3 loop: CASSRPRGHNTGELFF. The CDR3 DNA sequence: TGTGCCAGCAGCCGACCGAGGGGGCATAACACCGGGGAGCTGTTTTTT.

J is TRBJ2-7 and V is TRBV6-6; 7 nucleotides line up with TRBD2. V lost 4 bases to trimming and J lost 3 bases; unmatched junction nucleotides: 3. This CDR3 has 13 residues. CDR1 is MNHNY and CDR2 is SVGAGI in the germline V gene (reference sequence). As DNA, the CDR3 is TGTGCCAGCAGTTCTAGCGGTGGCTACGAGCAGTACTTC. Its translation: CASSSSGGYEQYF.

The chain carries TRBV2 and TRBJ2-2, with 10 bases that match TRBD2. Germline trimming cut 3 bases from V and 7 bases from J; bases unmatched to any gene: 14. This CDR3 contains 18 residues. From germline, CDR1 is SNHLY and CDR2 FYNNEI. CDR3 sequence: CASSDSEREGQNVGELFF. The CDR3 DNA follows: TGTGCCAGCAGTGATTCTGAGCGGGAGGGCCAAAACGTCGGGGAGCTGTTTTTT.

V and J are TRBV6-5 and TRBJ2-5; 9 nucleotides align to TRBD2. CDR3 length: 15 residues. Germline values: CDR1 MNHEY, CDR2 SVGAGI. With 6 bases clipped from V and 2 bases from J, the junction kept 7 bases outside the gene matches. The CDR3 here is CASSYATSGQETQYF. CDR3 coding DNA: TGTGCCAGCAGCTATGCGACTAGCGGACAAGAGACCCAGTACTTC.

CDR3 DNA: TGTGCCAGCTCACCTCGGACTAGCGGGAGTTACGAGCAGTACTTC. It encodes CASSPRTSGSYEQYF. The chain employs TRBV18 and TRBJ2-7; TRBD2 aligns across 13 bases. V lost 3 bases, J lost 4 bases, and 3 bases stayed unmatched. Germline lookup yields CDR1 KGHSH and CDR2 LQKENI. The CDR3 contains 15 residues.

The J gene is TRBJ1-1, the V gene TRBV4-3, with TRBD1 identical over 7 bases. The CDR3 spans 17 residues. The germline gives CDR1 LGHNA, CDR2 YSLEER. The ends lost 4 bases at V and 1 base at J; junction bases unmatched: 12. The DNA for the CDR3 is TGCGCCAGCAGCCTAGATCCTTCACAGGGGTCGAACACTGAAGCTTTCTTT. Its protein product is CASSLDPSQGSNTEAFF.

The V call is TRBV19, the J call TRBJ1-5, with TRBD1 as a possible D gene (5 bases). Germline V gene sequence: CDR1 LNHDA, CDR2 SQIVND (reference sequence). The CDR3 is 14 residues long. Between the trimmed V and J ends, which lost 4 bases and 7 bases, there was a span of 14 bases. This CDR3 is CASSTLGGEQPQHF. The CDR3 region has the DNA TGTGCCAGTAGTACTTTAGGAGGGGAGCAGCCCCAGCATTTT. The full variable domain, completed using reference TRBV19 and TRBJ1-5, is DGGITQSPKYLFRKEGQNVTLSCEQNLNHDAMYWYRQDPGQGLRLIYYSQIVNDFQKGDIAEGYSVSREKKESFPLTVTSAQKNPTAFYLCASSTLGGEQPQHFGDGTRLSIL.

This clone has just one count. The rearrangement links TRBV11-2 to TRBJ2-7, with a possible D match to TRBD1 (5 bases). Between the trimmed V and J ends, which lost 5 bases and 2 bases, there was a span of 7 bases. The CDR3 has 12 residues. Germline values: CDR1 SGHAT, CDR2 FQNNGV. The CDR3 nucleotides are TGTGCCAGCAGCGGCAGGGCCTACGAGCAGTACTTC. Protein sequence: CASSGRAYEQYF.

Here the CDR3 DNA reads TGCGCCAGCAGCTTGACTAGCGGGAACACCGGGGAGCTGTTTTTT. It codes for CASSLTSGNTGELFF. The rearrangement uses TRBV4-1 and TRBJ2-2; 9 positions agree with TRBD2. V lost 5 bases, J lost 1 base, and 2 bases stayed unmatched. The CDR3 extends over 15 amino acids. Germline V gene lookup returns CDR1 MGHRA and CDR2 YSYEKL.

This chain's CDR3 is CASSRTLWTSGTIRLYEQYF. CDR3 nucleotide sequence: TGTGCCAGCAGCCGAACACTTTGGACTAGCGGGACGATTCGGTTATACGAGCAGTACTTC. This chain connects TRBV27 to TRBJ2-7, with 12 bases aligning to TRBD2. CDR1 is MNHEY, CDR2 SMNVEV, per germline (reference sequence). With 6 bases clipped from V and 4 bases from J, the junction kept 22 bases outside the gene matches. This CDR3 has 20 amino acids.

V usage is TRBV28 and J usage is TRBJ1-1, with D perhaps matching TRBD1 (6 bases). V was shortened by 10 bases and J by 4 bases, with 16 bases between the two germline ends. CDR3 length equals 13 residues. From germline, CDR1 is MDHEN and CDR2 SYDVKM. CDR3 amino acids: CATLLQGPTEAFF. CDR3 DNA: TGTGCCACCCTTCTACAGGGCCCCACTGAAGCTTTCTTT.

The CDR3 protein is CASSLVPGRGSYEQYF. The CDR3 DNA follows: TGTGCCAGCAGCTTAGTTCCGGGCCGCGGGTCCTACGAGCAGTACTTC. The chain links TRBV7-9 to TRBJ2-7; D may be TRBD2 (5 bases). The germline V and J ends were trimmed by 1 base and 1 base, with 14 bases remaining between them. This CDR3 is 16 amino acids long. CDR1 and CDR2 from the germline V gene are SEHNR and FQNEAQ (reference sequence).

The chain is built from TRBV19 and TRBJ1-2; TRBD1 matches 8 bases. Per the germline V gene, CDR1 is LNHDA and CDR2 is SQIVND (reference sequence). The CDR3 has 16 amino acids. V lost 5 bases and J lost 5; bases outside the gene matches: 13. The CDR3, as DNA: TGTGCCAGTAGTCTACCACCCAGGGGGCTATGGTATGGCTACACCTTC. Protein sequence: CASSLPPRGLWYGYTF.

V gene TRBV30 combines with J gene TRBJ2-7, with TRBD1 as a possible D gene (5 bases). This CDR3 is built from 15 residues. Trimming left V 2 bases short and J 0 bases short, with 14 bases between. CDR1 is GTSNPN and CDR2 is SVGIG in the germline V gene (reference sequence). CDR3 protein: CAWSLGAESSYEQYF. DNA for the CDR3: TGTGCCTGGAGTTTAGGGGCGGAAAGCTCCTACGAGCAGTACTTC.